A selection of T cell receptor beta chains follows, all from one sample in a study of OX40 agonist ivuxolimab in advanced cancers. Assay: immunoSEQ multiplex PCR; the TCRdb copy retains only in-frame clones and omits some. This table holds about 93,000 clones, 89% found once. The specimen was CD4+ or CD8+ T cells sorted from blood, collected in a trial of the OX40 agonist ivuxolimab. The receptors come from an adult with an advanced solid tumor such as melanoma, head and neck, liver or kidney cancer. Both conserved end residues are part of each CDR3. The D gene is left open where the match is weak. A clone size is listed for some rows: how often the clone was seen (once, few, many), or a class if it is expanded.

V: TRBV19; J: TRBJ1-1; D: NA; length: 14; size: NA; DNA: TGTGCCAGTAGTATAGGGCAGAAGAACACTGAAGCTTTCTTT; CDR3: CASSIGQKNTEAFF
V: TRBV4-1; J: TRBJ2-7; D: TRBD1; length: 17; size: once; DNA: TGCGCCAGCAGCCAAGATTTGATCTCGGGACAGACCTACGAGCAGTACTTC; CDR3: CASSQDLISGQTYEQYF
V: TRBV19; J: TRBJ2-7; D: NA; length: 14; size: NA; DNA: TGTGCCAGTAATGCAAGAGGGAGAACCTACGAGCAGTACTTC; CDR3: CASNARGRTYEQYF
V: TRBV19; J: TRBJ1-5; D: NA; length: 17; size: NA; DNA: TGTGCCAGTAGTATGGGTCTTTGGACACATATCAATCAGCCCCAGCATTTT; CDR3: CASSMGLWTHINQPQHF
V: TRBV4-3; J: TRBJ2-7; D: NA; length: 17; size: once; DNA: TGCGCCAGCAGCCAGAAGTATGGGGCTACCAGTCCCTACGAGCAGTACTTC; CDR3: CASSQKYGATSPYEQYF
V: TRBV6-6; J: TRBJ2-3; D: NA; length: 13; size: NA; DNA: TGTGCCAGCAGCCCGGCGACTAGGGCTACGCAGTATTTT; CDR3: CASSPATRATQYF
V: TRBV5-6; J: TRBJ1-1; D: TRBD1; length: 13; size: NA; DNA: TGTGCCAGCAGCCCCGGGACAGTTGGCGAAGCTTTCTTT; CDR3: CASSPGTVGEAFF
V: TRBV6-4; J: TRBJ1-1; D: TRBD1; length: 17; size: NA; DNA: TGTGCCAGCAGCCGAATTCTACTGGACAGGGCGGACACTGAAGCTTTCTTT; CDR3: CASSRILLDRADTEAFF
V: TRBV19; J: TRBJ2-1; D: NA; length: 15; size: NA; DNA: TGTGCCAGTAGTATCTCCACCAGCTCCTACAATGAGCAGTTCTTC; CDR3: CASSISTSSYNEQFF
V: TRBV19; J: TRBJ1-5; D: TRBD1; length: 16; size: NA; DNA: TGTGCCAGTACCCTTAACGGACAGGGCGGAGATCAGCCCCAGCATTTT; CDR3: CASTLNGQGGDQPQHF
V: TRBV7-2; J: TRBJ1-2; D: NA; length: 14; size: NA; DNA: TGTGCCAGCTCCGGACAACTCGAGGACTATGGCTACACCTTC; CDR3: CASSGQLEDYGYTF
V: TRBV15; J: TRBJ2-5; D: NA; length: 14; size: NA; DNA: TGTGCCACCACCCTGACACTTCGACAAGAGACCCAGTACTTC; CDR3: CATTLTLRQETQYF
V: TRBV5-5; J: TRBJ1-2; D: NA; length: 14; size: NA; DNA: TGTGCCAGCAGCGGGGACGGAGCTAACTATGGCTACACCTTC; CDR3: CASSGDGANYGYTF
V: TRBV18; J: TRBJ2-1; D: NA; length: 13; size: NA; DNA: TGTGCCAGCTCACTTCCGGGGGAGAATGAGCAGTTCTTC; CDR3: CASSLPGENEQFF
V: TRBV7-2; J: TRBJ1-2; D: NA; length: 15; size: NA; DNA: TGTGCCAGCAGCTTAGACCAGGGGTTGGGCTATGGCTACACCTTC; CDR3: CASSLDQGLGYGYTF
V: TRBV7-8; J: TRBJ2-2; D: NA; length: 15; size: NA; DNA: TGTGCCAGCAGCTCATGGCAGGAAAAAGCCGGGGAGCTGTTTTTT; CDR3: CASSSWQEKAGELFF
V: TRBV7-9; J: TRBJ1-2; D: TRBD1; length: 17; size: NA; DNA: TGTGCCAGCAGCTTCAACGGCGGGGACAGGGGGCCAGGAGGCTACACCTTC; CDR3: CASSFNGGDRGPGGYTF
V: TRBV5-8; J: TRBJ1-1; D: TRBD1; length: 15; size: NA; DNA: TGTGCCAGCAGCAGAACAGGGACAGGGAACACTGAAGCTTTCTTT; CDR3: CASSRTGTGNTEAFF
V: TRBV14; J: TRBJ2-2; D: TRBD1; length: 15; size: NA; DNA: TGTGCCAGCAGCAAAAGGACAGGGCGCACCGGGGAGCTGTTTTTT; CDR3: CASSKRTGRTGELFF
V: TRBV30; J: TRBJ2-1; D: NA; length: 11; size: NA; DNA: TGTGCCTGGAGCCCGTCAGGGGAGCAGTTCTTC; CDR3: CAWSPSGEQFF
V: TRBV7-2; J: TRBJ1-2; D: NA; length: 15; size: once; DNA: TGTGCCAGCAGCCCCACGCGGGGCCCTAACTATGGCTACACCTTC; CDR3: CASSPTRGPNYGYTF
V: TRBV7-2; J: TRBJ2-7; D: NA; length: 14; size: NA; DNA: TGTGCCAGCAGCCAGCAGGCGGTCTCCTACGAGCAGTACTTC; CDR3: CASSQQAVSYEQYF
V: TRBV28; J: TRBJ1-1; D: NA; length: 11; size: NA; DNA: TGTGCCAGCATAGCTGACACTGAAGCTTTCTTT; CDR3: CASIADTEAFF
V: TRBV4-1; J: TRBJ2-7; D: TRBD2; length: 16; size: NA; DNA: TGCGCCAGCAGCTCTAGCGGGCGAACTCGAGGGTACGAGCAGTACTTC; CDR3: CASSSSGRTRGYEQYF
V: TRBV6-5; J: TRBJ1-5; D: TRBD1; length: 15; size: NA; DNA: TGTGCCACCCAGAGGACAGGGGTTATGAATCAGCCCCAGCATTTT; CDR3: CATQRTGVMNQPQHF
V: TRBV7-2; J: TRBJ1-1; D: NA; length: 12; size: NA; DNA: TGTGCCAGCAGCTTAGGTCCCGGACCGAACTTCTTT; CDR3: CASSLGPGPNFF
V: TRBV2; J: TRBJ2-7; D: TRBD2; length: 14; size: NA; DNA: TGTGCCAGCAGGGACCGACTAGCGGGCTACGAGCAGTACTTC; CDR3: CASRDRLAGYEQYF